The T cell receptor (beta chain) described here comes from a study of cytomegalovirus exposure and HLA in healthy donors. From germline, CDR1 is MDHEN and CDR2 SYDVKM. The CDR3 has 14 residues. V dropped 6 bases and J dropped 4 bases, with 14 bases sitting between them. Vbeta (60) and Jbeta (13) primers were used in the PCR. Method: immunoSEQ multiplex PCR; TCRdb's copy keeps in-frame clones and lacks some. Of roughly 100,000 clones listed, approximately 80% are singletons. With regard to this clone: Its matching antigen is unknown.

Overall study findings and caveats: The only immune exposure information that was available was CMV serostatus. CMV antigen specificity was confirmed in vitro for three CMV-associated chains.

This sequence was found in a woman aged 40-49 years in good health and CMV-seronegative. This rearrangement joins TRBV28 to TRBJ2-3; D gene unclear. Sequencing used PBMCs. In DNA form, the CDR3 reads TGTGCCAGCAGCGCCCCCCCACTCGCAGATACGCAGTATTTT. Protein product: CASSAPPLADTQYF.